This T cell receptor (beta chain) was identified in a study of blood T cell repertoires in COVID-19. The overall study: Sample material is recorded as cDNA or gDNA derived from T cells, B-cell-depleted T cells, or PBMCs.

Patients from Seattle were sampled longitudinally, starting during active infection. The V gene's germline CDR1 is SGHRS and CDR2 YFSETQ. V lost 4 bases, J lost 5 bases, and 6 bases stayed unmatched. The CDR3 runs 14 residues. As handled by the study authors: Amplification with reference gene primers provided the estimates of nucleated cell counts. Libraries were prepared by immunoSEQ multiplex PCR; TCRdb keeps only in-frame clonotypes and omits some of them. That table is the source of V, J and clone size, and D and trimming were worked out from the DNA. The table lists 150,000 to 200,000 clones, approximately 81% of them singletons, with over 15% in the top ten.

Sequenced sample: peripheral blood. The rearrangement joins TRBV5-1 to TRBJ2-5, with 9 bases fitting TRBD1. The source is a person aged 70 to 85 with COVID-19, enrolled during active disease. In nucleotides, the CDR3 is TGCGCCAGCAGCCTATCCGGGACAGGGGAGACCCAGTACTTC. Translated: CASSLSGTGETQYF. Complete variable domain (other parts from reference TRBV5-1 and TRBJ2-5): KAGVTQTPRYLIKTRGQQVTLSCSPISGHRSVSWYQQTPGQGLQFLFEYFSETQRNKGNFPGRFSGRQFSNSRSEMNVSTLELGDSALYLCASSLSGTGETQYFGPGTRLLVL.